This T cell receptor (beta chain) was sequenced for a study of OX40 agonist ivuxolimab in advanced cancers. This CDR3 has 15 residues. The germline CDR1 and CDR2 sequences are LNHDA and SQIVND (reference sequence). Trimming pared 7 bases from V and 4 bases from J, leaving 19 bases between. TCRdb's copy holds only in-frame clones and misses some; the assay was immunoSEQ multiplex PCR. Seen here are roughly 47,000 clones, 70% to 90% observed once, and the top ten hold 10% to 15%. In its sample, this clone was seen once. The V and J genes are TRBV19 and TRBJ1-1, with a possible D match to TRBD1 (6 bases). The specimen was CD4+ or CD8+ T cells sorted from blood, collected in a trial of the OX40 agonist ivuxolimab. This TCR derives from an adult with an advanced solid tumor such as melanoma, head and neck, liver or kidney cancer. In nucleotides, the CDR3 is TGTGCCAGTACCTATCGCGGGGGCGTCGGCACTGAAGCTTTCTTT. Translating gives CASTYRGGVGTEAFF.